This TCR beta chain was identified in a study of cytomegalovirus exposure and HLA in healthy donors. Findings and limits, study-wide: The authors assumed roughly uniform sequencing depth across donors for presence/absence analyses. Specific recognition of CMV antigens was confirmed in vitro for three chains (all CMV-associated). A classifier reportedly called cytomegalovirus status with high sensitivity and specificity. Reportedly, HLA-A and HLA-B alleles of most subjects were accurately predicted from TCR beta.

This CDR3 has 13 amino acids. The germline CDR1 and CDR2 sequences are MNHNS and SASEGT. V was cut by 7 bases and J by 0 bases, with 8 bases left in between. It was with 60 Vbeta and 13 Jbeta primers that the PCR ran. Method: immunoSEQ multiplex PCR; TCRdb's copy keeps in-frame clones and lacks some. Here the sample table reports under 65,000 clones. Note on this clone: Its matching antigen is unknown.

Specimen: PBMCs. The receptor's source is a woman aged 30 to 39 in good health and CMV-seropositive. The chain links TRBV6-1 to TRBJ2-3, with D possibly TRBD2 on 5 matching bases. For the CDR3, the DNA is TGTGCCAGCACCAGCGGTAGCACAGATACGCAGTATTTT. As protein: CASTSGSTDTQYF.